Below, one T cell receptor (beta chain) is given with its context. These data are taken from a study of cytomegalovirus exposure and HLA in healthy donors. Primers for the PCR totalled 60 Vbeta and 13 Jbeta. Measured with immunoSEQ multiplex PCR; TCRdb has only the in-frame clones, and not every one. The table records tens of thousands of clones, about three quarters of them present only once. The CDR3 covers 13 residues. Germline loops: CDR1 MNHEY, CDR2 SVGAGI. V shed 4 bases, J shed 6 bases, and the junction held 5 bases outside the gene matches. Donors likely had unrecorded immune exposures despite being nominally healthy when sampled.

Sequencing was carried out using PBMCs. This TCR derives from a man aged 50 or older in good health and CMV-seropositive. This chain uses TRBV6-5 with TRBJ2-5, with 7 bases fitting TRBD1. Here the CDR3 reads CASSFSRGKTQYF. The CDR3 DNA is TGTGCCAGCAGTTTTTCCAGGGGGAAGACCCAGTACTTC.